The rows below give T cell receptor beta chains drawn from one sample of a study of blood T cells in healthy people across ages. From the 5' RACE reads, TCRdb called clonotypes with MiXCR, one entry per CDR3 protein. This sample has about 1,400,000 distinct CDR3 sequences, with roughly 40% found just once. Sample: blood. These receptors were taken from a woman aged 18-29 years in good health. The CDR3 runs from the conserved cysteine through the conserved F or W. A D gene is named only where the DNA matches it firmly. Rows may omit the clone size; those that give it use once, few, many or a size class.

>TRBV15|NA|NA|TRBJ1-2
TGTGCCACCAGCCCCCGCGAGGGACGGATTCTCTATGGCTACACCTTC
CATSPREGRILYGYTF
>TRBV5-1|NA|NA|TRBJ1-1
TGCGCCAGCAGCTTGTCGGGAGGTTCCACTGAAGCTTTCTTT
CASSLSGGSTEAFF
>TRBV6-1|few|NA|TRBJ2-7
TGTGCCAGCCAGGGCCCAGGAGCCTACGAGCAGTACTTC
CASQGPGAYEQYF
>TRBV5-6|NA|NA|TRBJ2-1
TGTGCCAGCAGCCCCCGTCCGGGGGTGCAGTTCTTC
CASSPRPGVQFF
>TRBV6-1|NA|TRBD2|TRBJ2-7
TGTGCCAGCAGCTTTAAGCGGGAGTGGGAGAGTGAGCAGTACTTC
CASSFKREWESEQYF
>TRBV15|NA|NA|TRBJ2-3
TGTGCCACCAGCAGAGATCGACGGGAGACAGATACGCAGTATTTT
CATSRDRRETDTQYF
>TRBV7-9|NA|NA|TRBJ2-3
TGTGCCAGCAGTGCCAGTGGGGATACGCAGTATTTT
CASSASGDTQYF
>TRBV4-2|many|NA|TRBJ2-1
TGTGCCAGCAGCCAAGATAACCGGGGCAATGAGCAGTTCTTC
CASSQDNRGNEQFF
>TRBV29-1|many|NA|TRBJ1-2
TGCAGCGTTGAAGATGGACAGTCCTATGGCTACACCTTC
CSVEDGQSYGYTF
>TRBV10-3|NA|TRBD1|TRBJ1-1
TGTGCCATCAGTGAGCGGCGGGCAGGGGGCCGGTTTACTGAAGCTTTCTTT
CAISERRAGGRFTEAFF
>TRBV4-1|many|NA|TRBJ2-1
TGCGCCAGCAGCCAAGTAGAGGACAATGAGCAGTTCTTC
CASSQVEDNEQFF
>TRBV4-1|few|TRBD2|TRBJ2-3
TGCGCCAGCAGCCTTCGGGAGGACACAGATACGCAGTATTTT
CASSLREDTDTQYF
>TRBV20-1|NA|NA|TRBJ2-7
TGCAGTGCTAGCCCAGACACCACCTACAATGAGCAGTACTTC
CSASPDTTYNEQYF
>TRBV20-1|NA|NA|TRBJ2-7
TGCAGTGCTAGTCGGGGACTTGAAAACGAGCAGTACTTC
CSASRGLENEQYF
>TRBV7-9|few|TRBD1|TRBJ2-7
TGTGCCAGCAGCTTAGTACAGGGGGGCCACGAGCAGTACTTC
CASSLVQGGHEQYF
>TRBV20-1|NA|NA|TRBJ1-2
TGCAGTGCTGTTAGGGGATCGGGTCATGGCTACACCTTC
CSAVRGSGHGYTF
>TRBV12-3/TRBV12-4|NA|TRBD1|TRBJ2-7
TGTGCCAGCAGTTTTTGGGACAGGGAACCTCCCTACGAGCAGTACTTC
CASSFWDREPPYEQYF
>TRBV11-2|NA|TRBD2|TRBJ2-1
TGTGCCAGCAGCTTCCGGGCCACTAGCGGGACCCATGAGCAGTTCTTC
CASSFRATSGTHEQFF
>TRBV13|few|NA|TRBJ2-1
TGTGCCAGCAGCCCGAGTAGGGTGAGGAATGAGCAGTTCTTC
CASSPSRVRNEQFF
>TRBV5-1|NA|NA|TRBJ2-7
TGCGCCAGCAGCTTGGTCAGCAGGACCGACTCCTACGAGCAGTACTTC
CASSLVSRTDSYEQYF
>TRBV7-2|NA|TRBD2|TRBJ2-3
TGTGCCAGCAGCTTGGGCGGGGGGGCCGGTGATACGCAGTATTTT
CASSLGGGAGDTQYF
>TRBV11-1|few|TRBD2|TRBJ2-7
TGTGCCAGCAGCCGTCGAGCGGGAGATCCTACAAATGAGCAGTACTTC
CASSRRAGDPTNEQYF
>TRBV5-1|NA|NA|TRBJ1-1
TGCGCCAGCAGCTCTAGGGATGGGGAGAACACTGAAGCTTTCTTT
CASSSRDGENTEAFF
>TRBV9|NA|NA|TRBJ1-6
TGTGCCAGCAGCGTAACGCCCAGGCCGGAGGATAATTCACCCCTCCACTTT
CASSVTPRPEDNSPLHF
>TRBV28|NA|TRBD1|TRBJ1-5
TGTGCCAGCAGTTTATTCCGGGACAGGGGCAGTCAGCCCCAGCATTTT
CASSLFRDRGSQPQHF
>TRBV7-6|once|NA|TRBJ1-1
TGTGCCAGCAGCTTACAAGGTCGGGGGGCGGGCGCTGAAGCTTTCTTT
CASSLQGRGAGAEAFF
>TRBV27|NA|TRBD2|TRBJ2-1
TGTGCCAGCAGTTTCCGCGGGGGGAACTACAATGAGCAGTTCTTC
CASSFRGGNYNEQFF
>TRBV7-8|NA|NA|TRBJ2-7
TGTGCCAGCAGCTTTTCGCCGAGGGCCCCCTACAATGAGCAGTACTTC
CASSFSPRAPYNEQYF
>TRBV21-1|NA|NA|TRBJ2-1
TGTGCCAGCAGCAAAGAACTAGCGGGAGTCTACTTAAAGTACAATGAGCAGTTCTTC
CASSKELAGVYLKYNEQFF
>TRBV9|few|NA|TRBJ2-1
TGTGCCAGCAGCGCCGACCCCCTTCGACAGTACTCCTACAATGAGCAGTTCTTC
CASSADPLRQYSYNEQFF
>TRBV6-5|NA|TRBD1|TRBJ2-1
TGTGCCAGCAGTTACTCGGGTCGGCAGGGGGCTGTGAGGAATGAGCAATTCTTC
CASSYSGRQGAVRNEQFF
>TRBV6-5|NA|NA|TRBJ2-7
TGTGCCAGCAGTCTACAAACTGGCTACGAGCAGTACTTC
CASSLQTGYEQYF
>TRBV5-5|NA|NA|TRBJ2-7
TGTGCCAGCAGCTTGGCCAGGCAAGCCTACGAGCAGTACTTC
CASSLARQAYEQYF
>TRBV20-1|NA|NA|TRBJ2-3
TGCAGTGCTAGAGATCTGCTAGCCGCAGCAGATACGCAGTATTTT
CSARDLLAAADTQYF
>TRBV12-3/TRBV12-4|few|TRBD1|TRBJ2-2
TGTGCCAGCAGTTCCGGACAGGGGGCGCCTACCGGGGAGCTGTTTTTT
CASSSGQGAPTGELFF
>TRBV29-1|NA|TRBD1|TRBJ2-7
TGCAGCGTACTAACGGGGGACAGGGCATTCGGGCAGTACTTC
CSVLTGDRAFGQYF
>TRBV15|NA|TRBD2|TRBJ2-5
TGTGCCACCAGGGCTAGCGGCCTCCGGGAGACCCAGTACTTC
CATRASGLRETQYF
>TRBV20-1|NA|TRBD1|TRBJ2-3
TGCAGTGCTAGGAGGGGGCCTAGCACAGATACGCAGTATTTT
CSARRGPSTDTQYF
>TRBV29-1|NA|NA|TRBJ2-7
TGCAGCGTTGAATCGGAAAAATCCTACGAGCAGTACTTC
CSVESEKSYEQYF
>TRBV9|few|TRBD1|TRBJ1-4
TGTGCCAGCAGCGTGATGGCAGGGGGTCAAGAAAAACTGTTTTTT
CASSVMAGGQEKLFF
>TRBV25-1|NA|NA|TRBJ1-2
TGTGCCAGCAGTTCACACGACAAAGCAAGAAACTATGGCTACACCTTC
CASSSHDKARNYGYTF
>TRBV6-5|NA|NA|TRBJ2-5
TGTGCCAGCAGTCGCCCCGGAGGGGGCCAAGAGATCCAGTACTTC
CASSRPGGGQEIQYF
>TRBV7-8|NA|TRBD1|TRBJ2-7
TGTGCCAGCAGCGCGACAGGGTTTACCTACGAGCAGTACTTC
CASSATGFTYEQYF
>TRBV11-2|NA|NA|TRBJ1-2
TGTGCCAGCAGCCCGGACATTGGCTACACCTTC
CASSPDIGYTF
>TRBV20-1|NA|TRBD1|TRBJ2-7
TGCAGTGCTAGAGCCGGGACAGGGCGGGACGAGCAGTACTTC
CSARAGTGRDEQYF
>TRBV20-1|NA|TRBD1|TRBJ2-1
TGCAGTGCTATATTACGGGGCAGGGGGTTGGAGACCCAGTTCTTC
CSAILRGRGLETQFF
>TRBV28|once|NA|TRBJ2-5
TGTGCCAGCAGTTTACTCGGCCAGACCCAGTACTTC
CASSLLGQTQYF
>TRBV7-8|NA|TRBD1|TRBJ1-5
TGTGCCAGCAGCCTATCAACCGGGACAGTAAGCAATCAGCCCCAGCATTTT
CASSLSTGTVSNQPQHF
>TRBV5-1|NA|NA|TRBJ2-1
TGCGCCAGCAGCGTTCCCGGGACCGGGGGTGGCAATGAGCAGTTCTTC
CASSVPGTGGGNEQFF
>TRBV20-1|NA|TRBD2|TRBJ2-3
TGCAGTGCTACGGGACTAGCGGGGGCCTCTAGCACAGATACGCAGTATTTT
CSATGLAGASSTDTQYF
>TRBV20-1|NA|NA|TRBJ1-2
TGCAGTGCTAGTTTGGGGGTCTATGGCTACACCTTC
CSASLGVYGYTF
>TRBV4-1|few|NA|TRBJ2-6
TGCGCCAGCAGCCCCGGGACGGGTGGTGGGGCCAACGTCCTGACTTTC
CASSPGTGGGANVLTF
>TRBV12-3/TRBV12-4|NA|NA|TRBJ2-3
TGTGCCAGCAGTCGCGGAATGGTGGCAGATACGCAGTATTTT
CASSRGMVADTQYF
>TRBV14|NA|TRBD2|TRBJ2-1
TGTGCCAGCAGCCAAGATCCCGCGACCGGGGGGTACAATGAGCAGTTCTTC
CASSQDPATGGYNEQFF
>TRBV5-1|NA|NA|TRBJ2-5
TGCGCCAGCAGCTTGCAAGCAGAAGAGACCCAGTACTTC
CASSLQAEETQYF
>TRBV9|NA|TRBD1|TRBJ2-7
TGTGCCAGCAGCCTTGGGACAGGGGGGCTCGATGAGCAGTACTTC
CASSLGTGGLDEQYF
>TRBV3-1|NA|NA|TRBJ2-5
TGTGCCAGCAGCCAAGACGGGTCCCAAGAGACCCAGTACTTC
CASSQDGSQETQYF